This T cell receptor beta chain was identified during a study of T cells after yellow fever vaccination. Study overall: Libraries from low-cell-number fractions were prepared with the SMART-Seq v4 Ultra Low Input RNA kit. General study findings and limits: There was a possibility that FACS-sorted repertoires contained abundant clonotypes contaminating from the bulk population.

5'RACE template switching produced TCR cDNA carrying a universal primer site and UMIs. TCRdb recomputed calls from the 5' RACE reads with MiXCR, one row per CDR3 protein. The sample yields some 560,000 distinct CDR3 sequences, under 25% seen once. In this sample, this clonotype turned up a few times. The antigen remains undetermined. The germline V gene encodes CDR1 SEHNR and CDR2 FQNEAQ (reference sequence). The CDR3 runs 14 residues. V gave up 8 bases and J gave up 0 bases, with 11 bases separating them. V usage is TRBV7-9 and J usage is TRBJ2-4; D remains ambiguous. This TCR derives from a man aged 25-40 years who received the YFV17D yellow fever vaccine. The source was PBMCs, collected 15 days after the yellow fever booster vaccination. The CDR3 region has the DNA TGTGCCAGCTGCCCTCACATAGCCAAAAACATTCAGTACTTC. This sequence encodes CASCPHIAKNIQYF.